A selection of T cell receptor beta chains follows, all from one sample in a study of STAT5B mutations in CD4+ large granular lymphocyte leukemia. Sequenced by immunoSEQ multiplex PCR; TCRdb stores in-frame clones only, minus some. Here the sample spans around 47,000 clones, roughly 84% being singletons. The sequenced sample was CD4+ T cells from blood buffy coats. These receptor sequences come from a human donor in good health. Each CDR3 is given with its conserved first and last residue. A D gene is named only where the DNA matches it firmly. Only some rows state a clone size, as once, few, many or a class for expanded clones.

D gene | J gene | clone size | CDR3 length | V gene | CDR3 protein | CDR3 DNA
- | TRBJ1-6 | few | 14 | TRBV21-1 | CACWCGLYNSPLHF | TGTGCCTGCTGGTGTGGGCTGTATAATTCACCCCTCCACTTT
- | TRBJ2-7 | - | 14 | TRBV29-1 | CSVKLGLHTYEQYF | TGCAGCGTTAAGCTTGGGCTGCACACCTACGAGCAGTACTTC
TRBD1 | TRBJ2-3 | few | 13 | TRBV5-5 | CASSPQGADTQYF | TGTGCCAGCAGCCCACAGGGGGCAGATACGCAGTATTTT
- | TRBJ1-1 | - | 14 | TRBV27 | CASSLTGRNTEAFF | TGTGCCAGCAGTTTAACAGGGAGGAACACTGAAGCTTTCTTT
TRBD1 | TRBJ2-7 | - | 15 | TRBV6-5 | CASSPPGTGNGEQYF | TGTGCCAGCAGCCCCCCCGGGACAGGGAATGGCGAGCAGTACTTC
TRBD1 | TRBJ1-2 | - | 13 | TRBV5-6 | CASSLRQGDGYTF | TGTGCCAGCAGCTTGAGACAGGGGGATGGCTACACCTTC
- | TRBJ2-5 | - | 14 | TRBV5-1 | CASRRAEYQETQYF | TGCGCCAGCAGACGGGCGGAGTACCAAGAGACCCAGTACTTC
- | TRBJ1-2 | - | 16 | TRBV13 | CASSFGQTYTNYGYTF | TGTGCCAGCAGCTTCGGACAGACCTACACTAACTATGGCTACACCTTC
- | TRBJ1-4 | - | 14 | TRBV5-1 | CASSLGGSNEKLFF | TGCGCCAGCAGCTTGGGAGGGAGCAATGAAAAACTGTTTTTT
- | TRBJ2-1 | - | 15 | TRBV10-3 | CAISQAGDQNNEQFF | TGTGCCATCAGCCAGGCCGGGGACCAAAACAATGAGCAGTTCTTC
TRBD1 | TRBJ1-6 | once | 15 | TRBV10-1 | CASSLIRGRGVPLHF | TGCGCCAGCAGCCTGATCCGGGGCAGGGGGGTCCCCCTCCACTTT
- | TRBJ1-4 | - | 16 | TRBV27 | CASSPVGGRNSEKLFF | TGTGCCAGCAGTCCAGTTGGTGGAAGGAATAGCGAAAAACTGTTTTTT
- | TRBJ1-1 | once | 13 | TRBV14 | CASSRIGVTEAFF | TGTGCCAGCAGCCGTATAGGGGTGACTGAAGCTTTCTTT
- | TRBJ2-7 | - | 14 | TRBV10-3 | CAISGGTASYEQYF | TGTGCCATCAGTGGCGGGACGGCATCCTACGAGCAGTACTTC
- | TRBJ1-2 | once | 15 | TRBV7-2 | CASSLQQGTGYGYTF | TGTGCCAGCAGCTTGCAACAGGGCACTGGGTATGGCTACACCTTC
TRBD1 | TRBJ2-5 | - | 16 | TRBV4-1 | CASSHIKGDRGETQYF | TGCGCCAGCAGCCATATCAAAGGGGACAGGGGGGAGACCCAGTACTTC
TRBD1 | TRBJ2-7 | few | 14 | TRBV9 | CASSKRDRDYEQYF | TGTGCCAGCAGTAAAAGGGACAGGGATTACGAGCAGTACTTC
TRBD2 | TRBJ2-2 | once | 17 | TRBV11-2 | CASSPSGRGANTGELFF | TGTGCCAGCAGCCCGTCTGGGCGGGGGGCTAACACCGGGGAGCTGTTTTTT
- | TRBJ1-2 | few | 11 | TRBV11-2 | CASSSFRIYTF | TGTGCCAGCAGCTCCTTTCGGATCTACACCTTC
- | TRBJ1-1 | - | 12 | TRBV7-9 | CASSLENTEAFF | TGTGCCAGCAGCTTGGAAAACACTGAAGCTTTCTTT
- | TRBJ1-2 | - | 14 | TRBV18 | CASSPPGANYGYTF | TGTGCCAGCTCACCACCGGGGGCTAACTATGGCTACACCTTC
- | TRBJ1-4 | - | 14 | TRBV5-1 | CASSQGTKNEKLFF | TGCGCCAGCAGCCAAGGGACAAAAAATGAAAAACTGTTTTTT
- | TRBJ1-1 | - | 13 | TRBV30 | CAWTAQMNTEAFF | TGTGCCTGGACAGCGCAGATGAACACTGAAGCTTTCTTT
TRBD2 | TRBJ2-7 | - | 15 | TRBV7-2 | CASSYQGLAGFEQYF | TGTGCCAGCAGCTACCAGGGACTAGCGGGTTTCGAGCAGTACTTC
- | TRBJ1-5 | - | 14 | TRBV27 | CASSFQGADQPQHF | TGTGCCAGCAGTTTTCAGGGAGCCGATCAGCCCCAGCATTTT
- | TRBJ1-1 | - | 16 | TRBV18 | CASSLTPSISNTEAFF | TGTGCCAGCTCCCTTACGCCCAGCATCTCGAACACTGAAGCTTTCTTT
- | TRBJ2-7 | - | 13 | TRBV25-1 | CASLTWAVYEQYF | TGTGCCAGCCTTACCTGGGCGGTTTACGAGCAGTACTTC
- | TRBJ1-3 | few | 13 | TRBV19 | CASSIELGNTIYF | TGTGCCAGTAGTATAGAACTCGGCAACACCATATATTTT
- | TRBJ2-3 | - | 16 | TRBV12-5 | CASGLVTKRLTDTQYF | TGTGCTAGTGGTTTGGTAACCAAAAGACTCACAGATACGCAGTATTTT
- | TRBJ2-1 | - | 15 | TRBV11-2 | CASSLVLGQGYEQFF | TGTGCCAGCAGCTTAGTTCTGGGACAAGGCTATGAGCAGTTCTTC
TRBD1 | TRBJ1-2 | once | 14 | TRBV6-5 | CASSYLDRAYGYTF | TGTGCCAGCAGTTACTTGGACAGGGCCTATGGCTACACCTTC
- | TRBJ2-7 | - | 13 | TRBV6-5 | CASSKFRGYEQYF | TGTGCCAGCTCCAAATTCCGTGGCTACGAGCAGTACTTC
TRBD2 | TRBJ2-3 | once | 16 | TRBV7-3 | CASSSGGAASTDTQYF | TGTGCCAGCAGTTCGGGGGGGGCGGCAAGCACAGATACGCAGTATTTT
- | TRBJ2-1 | - | 14 | TRBV4-1 | CASKKFLGRNEQFF | TGCGCCAGTAAAAAATTCCTCGGCCGCAATGAGCAGTTCTTC
- | TRBJ2-1 | - | 18 | TRBV5-6 | CASSLILASGSTYNEQFF | TGTGCCAGCAGCTTGATATTGGCGTCCGGGAGTACCTACAATGAGCAGTTCTTC
TRBD2 | TRBJ2-3 | - | 17 | TRBV18 | CASSSRTSGGPTDTQYF | TGTGCCAGCTCATCCCGGACTAGCGGGGGACCCACAGATACGCAGTATTTT